The clone carrying this T cell receptor (beta chain) showed up just a few times. As yet, its antigen is unknown. The data originate from a study of regulatory T cells in long-lasting Graves disease. The time point is: persistent/refractory GD, antithyroid drugs over 5 years with positive TRAb. PBMC-derived RNA was used for the TCR library. Arm-PCR with iRepertoire HTBI primers amplified the CDR3 regions for these TCR beta libraries. TCRdb processed the multiplex PCR reads anew with MiXCR; each CDR3 protein has one entry. The sample carries 400,000 to 450,000 distinct CDR3 sequences, less than 25% recorded once. Study-level findings and limits: With persistent disease, TRBV28, TRBJ1-2 and TRBJ2-5 were the favored segments. Persistent patients shared more public clonotypes (under 3,000) than newly diagnosed patients (around 1,000). Not thyroid tissue but only peripheral blood was studied. TCR diversity was lower in persistent Graves' patients than in newly diagnosed ones.

V dropped 3 bases and J dropped 5 bases, with 11 bases sitting between them. The CDR3 spans 13 residues. The germline V gene has CDR1 ENHRY and CDR2 SYGVKD. The rearrangement links TRBV10-3 to TRBJ2-7; no clear D. Specimen: peripheral blood mononuclear cells (PBMCs), collected when the disease was refractory, from a patient treated with antithyroid drugs. The sequence came from a female donor with Graves disease. CDR3: CAISDVRFHEQYF. CDR3 DNA sequence: TGTGCCATCAGTGATGTTAGGTTCCACGAGCAGTACTTC.